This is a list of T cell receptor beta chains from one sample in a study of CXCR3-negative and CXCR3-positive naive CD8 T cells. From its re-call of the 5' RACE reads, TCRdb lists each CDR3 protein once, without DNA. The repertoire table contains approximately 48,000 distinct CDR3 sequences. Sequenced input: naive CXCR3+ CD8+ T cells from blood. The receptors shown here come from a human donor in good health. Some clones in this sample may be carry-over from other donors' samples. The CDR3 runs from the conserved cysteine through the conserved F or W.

CASSLMMAETQCF,TRBV28,TRBJ2-5
CASQRSGNQSDTQYF,TRBV21-1,TRBJ2-3
CASSFPDSGNTGELFF,TRBV5-1,TRBJ2-2
CSARLIAGGPGETQYF,TRBV20-1,TRBJ2-5
CASRKGLARSTDTQYF,TRBV6-5,TRBJ2-3
CSVTELVETQYF,TRBV29-1,TRBJ2-5
CASGDSYNEQFF,TRBV6-6,TRBJ2-1
CSASGDRVNEQFF,TRBV20-1,TRBJ2-1
CSAPWGQQETQYF,TRBV20-1,TRBJ2-5
CSVGDPNTEAFF,TRBV29-1,TRBJ1-1
CATPRTSGGNQETQYF,TRBV2,TRBJ2-5
CASSLWEGTLAFF,TRBV5-5,TRBJ1-1
CASSDPRTATNEKLFF,TRBV25-1,TRBJ1-4
CATSGKNQDRGLGGELFF,TRBV15,TRBJ2-2
CASSFGGGSYEQYF,TRBV7-2,TRBJ2-7
CASSSLYKTSGGIEQYF,TRBV7-9,TRBJ2-7
CAGSTDTYTGELFF,TRBV7-2,TRBJ2-2
CASSSRETETDTQYF,TRBV7-7,TRBJ2-3
CASRVGGANEQFF,TRBV6-2/TRBV6-3,TRBJ2-1
CSDRDREDGYTF,TRBV29-1,TRBJ1-2
CASSDSLGTLNWDEQFF,TRBV25-1,TRBJ2-1
CTSSFAGTTFTDTQYF,TRBV1,TRBJ2-3
CAWSSVQSEAFF,TRBV30,TRBJ1-1
CASSATPAGSNYGYTF,TRBV9,TRBJ1-2
CATEGHNNEQFF,TRBV6-5,TRBJ2-1
CASSDRGPSTDTQYF,TRBV21-1,TRBJ2-3
CASSQIAGGYNEQFF,TRBV6-2/TRBV6-3,TRBJ2-1
CSFRDMYEQYF,TRBV29-1,TRBJ2-7
CASREGQGIHRETQYF,TRBV25-1,TRBJ2-5
CATSSGLAGNEQFF,TRBV15,TRBJ2-1
CASSSHQSDSREAFF,TRBV7-9,TRBJ1-1